Following are 18 T cell receptor beta chains from one sample sequenced in a study of radiotherapy plus CTLA-4 blockade in lung cancer. The protocol was immunoSEQ multiplex PCR, while the TCRdb copy is restricted to in-frame clones and leaves out a portion. The repertoire includes about 88,000 clones, approximately 75% of them detected once, and more than 12% sits in the top ten. The input for sequencing was peripheral blood, taken from a patient treated with radiotherapy plus ipilimumab. The receptors here all came from a human donor with non-small cell lung cancer that progressed on radiotherapy plus ipilimumab.

The chain combines TRBV6-5 with TRBJ1-4; D remains ambiguous. CDR1 is MNHEY and CDR2 is SVGAGI in the germline V gene. The V end was cut by 6 bases, the J end by 6 bases, with 14 bases between. This CDR3 comprises 14 residues. In DNA, the CDR3 is TGTGCCAGCAGCGAAGACTGGTCAGATGAAAAACTGTTTTTT. This translates into CASSEDWSDEKLFF.

The chain carries TRBV2 and TRBJ2-5, with a possible D match to TRBD2 (6 bases). This CDR3 spans 14 amino acids. Between the trimmed V and J ends, which lost 4 bases and 4 bases, there was a span of 13 bases. The germline gives CDR1 SNHLY, CDR2 FYNNEI. The DNA for the CDR3 is TGTGCCAGCAGTGGGAGGGCAGGGACAGAGACCCAGTACTTC. Protein product: CASSGRAGTETQYF.

The rearrangement links TRBV13 to TRBJ2-7; TRBD2 might be the D (5 bases). This CDR3 spans 17 amino acids. The V end lost 4 bases, the J end lost 3 bases, and 22 bases lay between the germline ends. The germline V gene has CDR1 PRHDT and CDR2 FYEKMQ (reference sequence). CDR3 nucleotide sequence: TGTGCCAGCAGCTCCTTTGGTCCGGGATCCCTTTTCTACGAGCAGTACTTC. Translating it yields CASSSFGPGSLFYEQYF.

The gene calls are TRBV4-2 and TRBJ2-7, with D perhaps matching TRBD2 (6 bases). Germline V gives CDR1 LGHNA, CDR2 YNFKEQ. The V end lost 4 bases, the J end lost 7 bases, and 20 bases lay between the germline ends. This CDR3 has 15 amino acids. The CDR3 bases are TGTGCCAGCAGCCCCCGGGGGTCGGGTGTTGGGGAGCAGTACTTC. Amino acids: CASSPRGSGVGEQYF.

The chain couples TRBV5-1 to TRBJ1-2; D not certain. The V gene's germline CDR1 is SGHRS and CDR2 YFSETQ. CDR3 size: 14 residues. The V end was cut by 3 bases, the J end by 2 bases, with 11 bases between. CDR3 in DNA: TGCGCCAGCAGCTCCGCGGCCCCAAACTATGGCTACACCTTC. Its protein is CASSSAAPNYGYTF. Combining the CDR3 with reference TRBV5-1 and TRBJ1-2 gives the whole variable domain KAGVTQTPRYLIKTRGQQVTLSCSPISGHRSVSWYQQTPGQGLQFLFEYFSETQRNKGNFPGRFSGRQFSNSRSEMNVSTLELGDSALYLCASSSAAPNYGYTFGSGTRLTVV.

This clone occurred a few times. The same CDR3 can be traced to other DNA sequences in this sample. The chain combines TRBV7-9 with TRBJ1-1, with D possibly being TRBD1 (6 bases). Trimming cost V 1 base and J 2 bases, with 8 bases left between them. This CDR3 spans 14 amino acids. The V gene's germline CDR1 is SEHNR and CDR2 FQNEAQ (reference sequence). The CDR3 DNA reads as TGTGCCAGCAGCTTAGGACAGGTTAACACTGAAGCTTTCTTT. It codes for CASSLGQVNTEAFF. The full variable domain, with the rest looked up from reference TRBV7-9 and TRBJ1-1, is DTGVSQNPRHKITKRGQNVTFRCDPISEHNRLYWYRQTLGQGPEFLTYFQNEAQLEKSRLLSDRFSAERPKGSFSTLEIQRTEQGDSAMYLCASSLGQVNTEAFFGQGTRLTVV.

J is TRBJ1-1 and V is TRBV5-4; the match to TRBD1 covers 8 bases. Trimming removed 5 bases from V and 3 bases from J; junction bases left unmatched: 6. CDR3 size: 14 residues. The germline gives CDR1 SGHNT, CDR2 YYREEE (reference sequence). CDR3 sequence (DNA): TGTGCCAGCAGTGTGGACAGGGTAGACACTGAAGCTTTCTTT. Translated, it gives CASSVDRVDTEAFF. The variable domain in full, completed from reference TRBV5-4 and TRBJ1-1, reads ETGVTQSPTHLIKTRGQQVTLRCSSQSGHNTVSWYQQALGQGPQFIFQYYREEENGRGNFPPRFSGLQFPNYSSELNVNALELDDSALYLCASSVDRVDTEAFFGQGTRLTVV.

The chain has TRBV15 and TRBJ2-5; 9 bases fit TRBD2. This CDR3 contains 15 residues. Germline loops: CDR1 LNHNV, CDR2 YYDKDF (reference sequence). Trimming cost V 4 bases and J 5 bases; bases outside gene matches: 8. CDR3 sequence: CATSTRAGGGETQYF. CDR3 coding DNA: TGTGCCACCAGCACGAGAGCGGGGGGCGGGGAGACCCAGTACTTC.

V usage is TRBV5-6 and J usage is TRBJ1-1; perhaps TRBD1 as D (6 bases). Germline V gene sequence: CDR1 SGHDT, CDR2 YYEEEE. V was pared by 4 bases and J by 1 base, with 11 bases between. The CDR3 extends over 14 amino acids. Written as DNA, the CDR3 is TGTGCCAGCAGCGCCTCGGACAGGAACACTGAAGCTTTCTTT. Encoded protein: CASSASDRNTEAFF.

This clone was seen more than once but under ten times. V usage is TRBV4-2 and J usage is TRBJ1-4, with no clear D. This CDR3 contains 14 residues. V was clipped by 0 bases and J by 7 bases, with 9 bases between them. The V gene's germline CDR1 is LGHNA and CDR2 YNFKEQ. The CDR3: CASSQEIEGEKLFF. The DNA for the CDR3 is TGTGCCAGCAGCCAAGAAATAGAGGGTGAAAAACTGTTTTTT.

The chain links TRBV11-1 to TRBJ2-3, with TRBD2 matching 10 bases. Germline V gives CDR1 SGHAT, CDR2 FQDESV (reference sequence). Trimming at V came to 5 bases and at J to 4 bases, leaving 12 bases not matched to a gene. This CDR3 has 17 residues. The CDR3 DNA follows: TGTGCCAGCAGCCCCTACCCAGCAGCGGGGGGGGCAGATACGCAGTATTTT. Translated: CASSPYPAAGGADTQYF.

This rearrangement joins TRBV7-9 to TRBJ2-5, with no clear D. The V gene's germline CDR1 is SEHNR and CDR2 FQNEAQ (reference sequence). This CDR3 is 12 amino acids long. V was trimmed by 6 bases and J by 3 bases, leaving 8 bases between them. The CDR3 region is CASRKGKETQYF. The CDR3 DNA reads as TGTGCCAGCAGAAAGGGAAAAGAGACCCAGTACTTC.

The chain recombines TRBV5-4 with TRBJ2-3; the D is unclear. Germline V gives CDR1 SGHNT, CDR2 YYREEE (reference sequence). CDR3 length: 11 residues. Trimming took 1 base from V and 6 from J, leaving 3 bases between them. The CDR3 DNA reads as TGTGCCAGCAGCTTGACCGATACGCAGTATTTT. Translating gives CASSLTDTQYF.

CDR3 in amino acids: CASSLWSSGNTIYF. The CDR3 DNA sequence: TGTGCCAGCAGCCTCTGGTCCTCTGGAAACACCATATATTTT. The genes are TRBV14 and TRBJ1-3, with no clear D. The CDR3 is 14 amino acids. Trimming took off 4 bases at V and 0 bases at J, with 7 bases between the two ends. Looked up from germline, CDR1 is SGHDN and CDR2 is FVKESK.

V usage is TRBV7-3 and J usage is TRBJ2-1, with 8 nucleotides matching TRBD2. Germline loops: CDR1 SGHTA, CDR2 FQGTGA. This CDR3 has 14 residues. V lost 5 bases and J lost 8; bases outside the gene matches: 8. Here the CDR3 DNA reads TGTGCCAGCAGCCTACATAGCGGGACGGATGAGCAGTTCTTC. It translates to CASSLHSGTDEQFF.

The chain is built from TRBV7-8 and TRBJ2-1; tentative D call: TRBD2 (6 bases). The germline V gene encodes CDR1 SGHVS and CDR2 FQNEAQ. This CDR3 comprises 16 residues. V was pared by 2 bases and J by 6 bases, with 17 bases between. The DNA for the CDR3 is TGTGCCAGCAGCTTAAGAGGGGCGGGTAGCGGCAATGAGCAGTTCTTC. Encoded protein: CASSLRGAGSGNEQFF. Supplemented by reference TRBV7-8 and TRBJ2-1, the full variable domain reads GAGVSQSPRYKVAKRGQDVALRCDPISGHVSLFWYQQALGQGPEFLTYFQNEAQLDKSGLPSDRFFAERPEGSVSTLKIQRTQQEDSAVYLCASSLRGAGSGNEQFFGPGTRLTVL.

This clone was observed a few times. This chain connects TRBV4-1 to TRBJ2-7; D is unclear. CDR1 MGHRA and CDR2 YSYEKL come from the germline V gene. The CDR3 covers 16 residues. V lost 3 bases to trimming and J lost 2 bases, with 17 bases between them. The CDR3 sequence is CASSQDQLTPAYEQYF. The CDR3 DNA is TGCGCCAGCAGCCAGGACCAGCTCACCCCGGCCTACGAGCAGTACTTC.

The gene calls are TRBV6-6 and TRBJ2-7; TRBD1 matches at 7 bases. CDR1 MNHNY and CDR2 SVGAGI come from the germline V gene (reference sequence). V lost 4 bases to trimming and J lost 1 base; unmatched junction nucleotides: 4. This CDR3 spans 14 amino acids. CDR3: CASSLQGRSYEQYF. The CDR3 DNA is TGTGCCAGCAGTTTACAGGGGCGATCCTACGAGCAGTACTTC.